The rows below give T cell receptor beta chains drawn from one sample of a study of blood T cells in healthy people across ages. TCRdb analysed the 5' RACE reads with MiXCR anew, one entry per CDR3 protein. The table lists about 1.8 million distinct CDR3 sequences, less than 50% of them singletons. Source material: blood. These receptors came from a woman in her thirties or forties in good health. Both conserved end residues are part of each CDR3. Fields, in order: D gene, V gene, clone size, J gene, CDR3 DNA, CDR3 protein. The D gene is left open where the match is weak. Some rows mark clone size as missing; the rest say once, few, many or name a class of expanded clone.

D gene: NA; V gene: TRBV7-2; clone size: few; J gene: TRBJ2-5; CDR3 DNA: TGTGCCAGCAGCTTAGTTATCCCTGGCCAGTACTTC; CDR3 protein: CASSLVIPGQYF
D gene: NA; V gene: TRBV28; clone size: few; J gene: TRBJ2-6; CDR3 DNA: TGTGCCAGCAGTTTAATGGGGGAATCGTCTGGGGCCAACGTCCTGACTTTC; CDR3 protein: CASSLMGESSGANVLTF
D gene: NA; V gene: TRBV7-2; clone size: NA; J gene: TRBJ2-7; CDR3 DNA: TGTGCCAGCAGCTTAGCCAAGGGCGGTCCCTACGAGCAGTACTTC; CDR3 protein: CASSLAKGGPYEQYF
D gene: NA; V gene: TRBV12-3/TRBV12-4; clone size: NA; J gene: TRBJ1-5; CDR3 DNA: TGTGCCAGCACCATTACAGGGCTCCTCGAGCCCCAGCATTTT; CDR3 protein: CASTITGLLEPQHF
D gene: TRBD1; V gene: TRBV20-1; clone size: NA; J gene: TRBJ2-1; CDR3 DNA: TGCAGTGCGGAAGGGGGCATGGAGCAGTTCTTC; CDR3 protein: CSAEGGMEQFF
D gene: NA; V gene: TRBV6-6; clone size: few; J gene: TRBJ2-1; CDR3 DNA: TGTGCCAGCAGTTACGAGATTGGTGAGCAGTTCTTC; CDR3 protein: CASSYEIGEQFF
D gene: TRBD1; V gene: TRBV5-4; clone size: NA; J gene: TRBJ2-6; CDR3 DNA: TGTGCCAGCCAAGACAGGGGCCTCCCTGGGGCCAACGTCCTGACTTTC; CDR3 protein: CASQDRGLPGANVLTF
D gene: NA; V gene: TRBV28; clone size: NA; J gene: TRBJ2-7; CDR3 DNA: TGTGCCAGCAGTTGGGCTCAATACGAGCAGTACTTC; CDR3 protein: CASSWAQYEQYF
D gene: TRBD1; V gene: TRBV7-2; clone size: NA; J gene: TRBJ2-1; CDR3 DNA: TGTGCCAACAGCTTAGTGGACAGGATAAAAGACAATGAGCAGTTCTTC; CDR3 protein: CANSLVDRIKDNEQFF
D gene: TRBD1; V gene: TRBV29-1; clone size: once; J gene: TRBJ1-1; CDR3 DNA: TGCAGCGTTGAGAACGCAGGGGGCACTGAAGCTTTCTTT; CDR3 protein: CSVENAGGTEAFF
D gene: NA; V gene: TRBV7-2; clone size: NA; J gene: TRBJ2-1; CDR3 DNA: TGTGCCAGCAGCTTAGAGTGGGGTTCGCAGTTCTTC; CDR3 protein: CASSLEWGSQFF
D gene: NA; V gene: TRBV4-3; clone size: once; J gene: TRBJ2-1; CDR3 DNA: TGCGCCAGCAGCCATGATGCCGGACCGGCGGATGAGCAGTTCTTC; CDR3 protein: CASSHDAGPADEQFF
D gene: NA; V gene: TRBV20-1; clone size: NA; J gene: TRBJ2-3; CDR3 DNA: TGCAGTGCTACCCCCCGGACTAGCACAGATACGCAGTATTTT; CDR3 protein: CSATPRTSTDTQYF
D gene: NA; V gene: TRBV9; clone size: NA; J gene: TRBJ2-5; CDR3 DNA: TGTGCCAGCAGCGTAGCGGCCCTTCGAGAGGGGGGGACCCAGTACTTC; CDR3 protein: CASSVAALREGGTQYF
D gene: NA; V gene: TRBV5-6; clone size: few; J gene: TRBJ2-5; CDR3 DNA: TGTGCCAGCAGCTCCGCGCGGGGCCTGGAGACCCAGTACTTC; CDR3 protein: CASSSARGLETQYF
D gene: TRBD1; V gene: TRBV6-1; clone size: NA; J gene: TRBJ1-5; CDR3 DNA: TGTGCCAGCAGTTCGACCGGGACAGGGAGCAATCAGCCCCAGCATTTT; CDR3 protein: CASSSTGTGSNQPQHF
D gene: NA; V gene: TRBV20-1; clone size: NA; J gene: TRBJ1-2; CDR3 DNA: TGCAGTGCCGATACACAGGGTGGAGGCTACACCTTC; CDR3 protein: CSADTQGGGYTF
D gene: NA; V gene: TRBV4-1; clone size: NA; J gene: TRBJ1-3; CDR3 DNA: TGCGCCAGCAGCCAAGATGGGGAGGTGAGTAGAGCTGGAAACACCATATATTTT; CDR3 protein: CASSQDGEVSRAGNTIYF
D gene: TRBD1; V gene: TRBV9; clone size: few; J gene: TRBJ2-1; CDR3 DNA: TGTGCCAGCAGCCACGGCGCAGGGGGCTACAATGAGCAGTTCTTC; CDR3 protein: CASSHGAGGYNEQFF
D gene: TRBD2; V gene: TRBV7-2; clone size: NA; J gene: TRBJ2-1; CDR3 DNA: TGTGCCAGCAGCTTAAGGACTAGCGGGGGGTGGCGCAATGAGCAGTTCTTC; CDR3 protein: CASSLRTSGGWRNEQFF
D gene: NA; V gene: TRBV4-3; clone size: once; J gene: TRBJ2-7; CDR3 DNA: TGCGCCAGCAGCCCAGGGGACCATTACAATGAGCAGTACTTC; CDR3 protein: CASSPGDHYNEQYF
D gene: TRBD2; V gene: TRBV29-1; clone size: many; J gene: TRBJ2-5; CDR3 DNA: TGCAGCCAAGGTAGCGGGGGAAAGACCCAGTACTTC; CDR3 protein: CSQGSGGKTQYF
D gene: NA; V gene: TRBV7-7; clone size: many; J gene: TRBJ2-3; CDR3 DNA: TGTGCTAGCAGCTTAGGTGGGACCTCCGATACGCAGTATTTT; CDR3 protein: CASSLGGTSDTQYF
D gene: NA; V gene: TRBV3-1; clone size: NA; J gene: TRBJ1-5; CDR3 DNA: TGTGCCAGCAGCCCTTCGGGAACCAGGGGAGAGAGGCAGCCCCAGCATTTT; CDR3 protein: CASSPSGTRGERQPQHF
D gene: TRBD2; V gene: TRBV20-1; clone size: NA; J gene: TRBJ2-1; CDR3 DNA: TGCAGTGCATCCGGATTAGCGGGGGGTCCGAGCTCCTACAATGAGCAGTTCTTC; CDR3 protein: CSASGLAGGPSSYNEQFF
D gene: NA; V gene: TRBV6-1; clone size: many; J gene: TRBJ2-1; CDR3 DNA: TGTGCCAGCAGCTCCTGGGGAAGGGGAAGTGCCTACAATGAGCAGTTCTTC; CDR3 protein: CASSSWGRGSAYNEQFF
D gene: NA; V gene: TRBV4-1; clone size: NA; J gene: TRBJ1-2; CDR3 DNA: TGCGCCAGCAGCCAAGATAATCGCGGCTACACCTTC; CDR3 protein: CASSQDNRGYTF
D gene: TRBD1; V gene: TRBV9; clone size: NA; J gene: TRBJ2-3; CDR3 DNA: TGTGCCAGCAGTGACAGGGGGCTAGGCACAGATACGCAGTATTTT; CDR3 protein: CASSDRGLGTDTQYF
D gene: NA; V gene: TRBV4-2; clone size: NA; J gene: TRBJ2-7; CDR3 DNA: TGTGCCAGCAGCCAAGACCTTAGCCCTTCTACCGAGCAGTACTTC; CDR3 protein: CASSQDLSPSTEQYF
D gene: NA; V gene: TRBV6-5; clone size: NA; J gene: TRBJ2-7; CDR3 DNA: TGTGCCAGCAGTTACAGGTTGCGGTCCCGACGGGACGAGCAGTACTTC; CDR3 protein: CASSYRLRSRRDEQYF
D gene: NA; V gene: TRBV4-3; clone size: NA; J gene: TRBJ1-2; CDR3 DNA: TGCGCCAGCAGCCAAGAACTGGGCGACTATGGCTACACCTTC; CDR3 protein: CASSQELGDYGYTF
D gene: TRBD2; V gene: TRBV11-2; clone size: NA; J gene: TRBJ2-5; CDR3 DNA: TGTGCCAGCAGCTTTGGGCTAGCGGACGGGACCCAGTACTTC; CDR3 protein: CASSFGLADGTQYF
D gene: TRBD2; V gene: TRBV11-2; clone size: few; J gene: TRBJ2-5; CDR3 DNA: TGTGCCAGCAGCTTAGGGGGACTAGCGGGGGGCCTCCAAGAGACCCAGTACTTC; CDR3 protein: CASSLGGLAGGLQETQYF
D gene: TRBD1; V gene: TRBV7-2; clone size: NA; J gene: TRBJ2-1; CDR3 DNA: TGTGCCAGCAGCCCGGACAGGGGTGAGCAGTTCTTC; CDR3 protein: CASSPDRGEQFF
D gene: TRBD1; V gene: TRBV7-8; clone size: once; J gene: TRBJ2-7; CDR3 DNA: TGTGCCAGCAGCTTAGAGGACAGGGGCACCTACGAGCAGTACTTC; CDR3 protein: CASSLEDRGTYEQYF